This T cell receptor beta chain was obtained from a study of OX40 agonist ivuxolimab in advanced cancers. Study-level findings and limits: In the expanded peripheral T cells, antigen specificity was never determined.

The method was immunoSEQ multiplex PCR; TCRdb's version includes in-frame clones alone and lacks a portion of them. Of approximately 160,000 clones listed, roughly 94% are singletons. Trimming left V 5 bases short and J 8 bases short, with 13 bases between. The germline gives CDR1 SGHAT, CDR2 FQNNGV. This CDR3 contains 13 residues. This clone appeared a single time. Antigen specificity is unknown. The specimen comprised CD4+ or CD8+ T cells sorted from blood, sampled in a trial of the OX40 agonist ivuxolimab. V and J are TRBV11-2 and TRBJ2-1; no clear D. This TCR derives from an adult with an advanced solid tumor such as melanoma, head and neck, liver or kidney cancer. Here the CDR3 DNA reads TGTGCCAGCAGCCGCAGTTCCTTCGATGAGCAGTTCTTC. This translates into CASSRSSFDEQFF.